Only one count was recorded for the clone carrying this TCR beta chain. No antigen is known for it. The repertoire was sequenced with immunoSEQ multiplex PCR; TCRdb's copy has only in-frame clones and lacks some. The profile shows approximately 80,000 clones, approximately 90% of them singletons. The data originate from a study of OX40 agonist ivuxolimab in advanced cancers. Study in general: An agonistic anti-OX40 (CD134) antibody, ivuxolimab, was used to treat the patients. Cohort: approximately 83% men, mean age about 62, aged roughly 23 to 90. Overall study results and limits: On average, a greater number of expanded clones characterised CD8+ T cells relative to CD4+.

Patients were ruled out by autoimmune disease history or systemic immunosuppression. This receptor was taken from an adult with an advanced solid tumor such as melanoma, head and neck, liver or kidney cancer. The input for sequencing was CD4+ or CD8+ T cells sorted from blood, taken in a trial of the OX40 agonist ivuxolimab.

CDR3 sequence reads: CASSKFPQGLQGNEQFF. CDR3 coding DNA: TGTGCCAGCAGCAAATTCCCCCAGGGGCTACAGGGAAATGAGCAGTTCTTC. The chain uses TRBV21-1 and TRBJ2-1; the table assigns TRBD1, which was not confirmed against the DNA. TRBV21-1 is reported as a pseudogene. The CDR3 has 17 amino acids.